One and the same sample provided the 28 T cell receptor beta chains below, sequenced in a study of T cells after yellow fever vaccination. TCRdb reprocessed the 5' RACE reads with MiXCR, giving one entry per CDR3 protein. This sample has under 700,000 distinct CDR3 sequences, with about a sixth found just once. The material sequenced was PBMCs, taken less than 6 days after the first yellow fever vaccination. Source of these receptors: a man between 18 and 35 years old who received the YFV17D yellow fever vaccine.

This clonotype was seen only a few times. This chain uses TRBV28 with TRBJ2-1; 11 bases are shared with TRBD2. This CDR3 has 14 amino acids. The germline V gene has CDR1 MDHEN and CDR2 SYDVKM. The trim removed 8 bases at V and 6 bases at J, leaving 6 bases unmatched. The CDR3 sequence: CASQTSGAPNEQFF. CDR3 nucleotides: TGTGCCAGCCAGACTAGCGGGGCCCCCAATGAGCAGTTCTTC. Based on the CDR3 plus reference TRBV28 and TRBJ2-1, the full variable domain is DVKVTQSSRYLVKRTGEKVFLECVQDMDHENMFWYRQDPGLGLRLIYFSYDVKMKEKGDIPEGYSVSREKKERFSLILESASTNQTSMYLCASQTSGAPNEQFFGPGTRLTVL.

The V gene is TRBV12-5, the J gene TRBJ1-2; D remains ambiguous. The V end was cut by 7 bases, the J end by 4 bases, with 7 bases between. The CDR3 extends over 11 amino acids. Per the germline V gene, CDR1 is LGHNT and CDR2 is FRNRAP. CDR3: CASARGYGYTF. In nucleotides, the CDR3 is TGTGCTAGTGCCCGGGGCTATGGCTACACCTTC.

This clonotype has more than one count but fewer than ten. The gene calls are TRBV4-2 and TRBJ1-5; D remains ambiguous. Germline CDR1 and CDR2: LGHNA and YNFKEQ. V was cut by 1 base and J by 8 bases, with 12 bases left in between. The CDR3 sequence is 14 residues long. The CDR3 sequence is CASSQGDREEPQHF. The CDR3 nucleotides are TGTGCCAGCAGCCAAGGGGATAGGGAGGAGCCCCAGCATTTT.

The chain has TRBV12-3 or TRBV12-4 and TRBJ1-2, with TRBD1 identical over 11 bases. The CDR3 loop spans 15 amino acids. V dropped 5 bases and J dropped 7; count of bases not matched to a gene: 9. Written as DNA, the CDR3 is TGTGCCAGCAGTCGCGGACAGGGGGCTCGTGGTGGCTACACCTTC. Translated, it gives CASSRGQGARGGYTF.

This clonotype was counted a few times. J is TRBJ1-5 and V is TRBV12-3 or TRBV12-4; no clear D. Trimming took off 6 bases at V and 1 base at J, with 13 bases between the two ends. This CDR3 region has 15 residues. This chain's CDR3 is CASSPGDRSNQPQHF. CDR3 bases: TGTGCCAGCAGCCCGGGTGATCGGAGCAATCAGCCCCAGCATTTT.

The chain links TRBV5-1 to TRBJ2-7; 11 bases match TRBD1. This CDR3 is 15 amino acids long. Trimming took 4 bases from V and 5 from J; bases not matched to a gene: 8. Germline CDR1 SGHRS, CDR2 YFSETQ. The CDR3 nucleotides are TGCGCCAGCAGCCTTGGACAGGGGGCGAGTAACGAGCAGTACTTC. Translating it yields CASSLGQGASNEQYF.

This chain joins TRBV6-5 and TRBJ2-1, with D unclear. With 0 bases removed from V and 0 bases from J, the gap between germline ends came to 9 bases. CDR3 length: 16 residues. Germline-derived CDR1 and CDR2 are MNHEY and SVGAGI. The CDR3 protein is CASSYSMTSSYNEQFF. CDR3 DNA sequence: TGTGCCAGCAGTTACTCAATGACAAGCTCCTACAATGAGCAGTTCTTC.

This clonotype came up a few times. V usage is TRBV6-5 and J usage is TRBJ1-5, with a tentative D call TRBD1 (5 bases). Germline V CDR1 and CDR2: MNHEY, SVGAGI. Between the trimmed V and J ends, which lost 0 bases and 6 bases, there was a span of 12 bases. The CDR3 sequence is 15 residues long. DNA for the CDR3: TGTGCCAGCAGTTACTCCGACAGTCCCCTTCAGCCCCAGCATTTT. The encoded protein is CASSYSDSPLQPQHF.

This clonotype was seen many times. The genes are TRBV7-6 and TRBJ2-3; 9 positions match TRBD2. The CDR3 contains 17 residues. Germline lookup yields CDR1 SGHVS and CDR2 FNYEAQ. J lost 5 bases, V lost 5 bases, and 14 bases had no gene match. CDR3 region: CASSRLTSGNTRDTQYF. The CDR3 DNA follows: TGTGCCAGCAGCCGTTTGACTAGCGGCAATACGAGAGATACGCAGTATTTT.

V gene TRBV13 combines with J gene TRBJ2-5, with 7 nucleotides matching TRBD1. Trimming at V came to 5 bases and at J to 3 bases, leaving 6 bases not matched to a gene. The germline V gene has CDR1 PRHDT and CDR2 FYEKMQ (reference sequence). CDR3 length: 14 amino acids. The CDR3 here is CASSPTGQKETQYF. In nucleotides, the CDR3 is TGTGCCAGCAGCCCTACGGGACAGAAAGAGACCCAGTACTTC. Complete variable domain (other parts from reference TRBV13 and TRBJ2-5): AAGVIQSPRHLIKEKRETATLKCYPIPRHDTVYWYQQGPGQDPQFLISFYEKMQSDKGSIPDRFSAQQFSDYHSELNMSSLELGDSALYFCASSPTGQKETQYFGPGTRLLVL.

The chain couples TRBV12-3 or TRBV12-4 to TRBJ2-3; D gene ambiguous. Trimming shortened V by 3 bases and J by 7 bases, and 11 bases separated the two germline ends. This CDR3 spans 13 amino acids. DNA for the CDR3: TGTGCCAGCAGTTTCCTCGACTGGAATACGCAGTATTTT. The encoded protein is CASSFLDWNTQYF.

This clonotype was recorded a few times. This chain uses TRBV12-3 or TRBV12-4 with TRBJ1-5, with 7 bases aligning to TRBD1. The CDR3 consists of 15 residues. The J segment lost 7 bases and the V segment lost 6 bases, leaving 12 bases of the junction unmatched. CDR3 DNA sequence: TGTGCCAGCAGCCATTACAGGGGAAGGGACCAGCCCCAGCATTTT. It encodes CASSHYRGRDQPQHF.

The chain carries TRBV18 and TRBJ2-1; D perhaps matches TRBD2 (5 bases). This CDR3 spans 14 amino acids. Trimming stripped 0 bases from V and 8 bases from J, with 11 bases between. Germline V gene lookup returns CDR1 KGHSH and CDR2 LQKENI. CDR3 sequence (DNA): TGTGCCAGCTCACCACCGTTCATGCGGGATGAGCAGTTCTTC. It is translated as CASSPPFMRDEQFF.

The chain links TRBV7-2 to TRBJ2-2; D remains ambiguous. CDR1 is SGHTA and CDR2 is FQGNSA in the germline V gene. V lost 4 bases and J lost 5, with 11 bases in between. The CDR3 runs to 14 residues. The CDR3 DNA is TGTGCCAGCAGCTCGGTAGTTGGGACCGGGGAGCTGTTTTTT. This encodes CASSSVVGTGELFF.

This clonotype showed up just a few times. This chain's CDR3 is CASSGGLGNTIYF. CDR3 nucleotide sequence: TGTGCCAGCAGCGGGGGTTTAGGAAACACCATATATTTT. The chain uses TRBV7-6 and TRBJ1-3; weak D call: TRBD1 (5 bases). Germline-derived CDR1 and CDR2 are SGHVS and FNYEAQ. There are 13 residues in the CDR3. Between the trimmed V and J ends, which lost 5 bases and 4 bases, there was a span of 9 bases.

This clonotype was found a few times. This chain links TRBV18 with TRBJ1-1; 9 positions agree with TRBD1. The germline V gene encodes CDR1 KGHSH and CDR2 LQKENI. The J segment lost 1 base and the V segment lost 4 bases, leaving 7 bases of the junction unmatched. This CDR3 contains 16 residues. The CDR3, as DNA: TGTGCCAGCTCACAACGAGTACAGGGGGCGAACACTGAAGCTTTCTTT. Translating it yields CASSQRVQGANTEAFF.

There are a few counts of this clonotype. This chain joins TRBV27 and TRBJ2-2; no clear D gene. The V gene's germline CDR1 is MNHEY and CDR2 SMNVEV (reference sequence). This CDR3 region has 14 residues. The V gene lost 4 bases and the J gene lost 3 bases, with 9 bases spanning the gap. The CDR3 DNA follows: TGTGCCAGCAGTTCGGACGGAGACACCGGGGAGCTGTTTTTT. Protein: CASSSDGDTGELFF.

J is TRBJ2-5 and V is TRBV30; no definite D call. The V and J ends lost 5 bases and 8 bases respectively, with 15 bases between them. CDR1 is GTSNPN and CDR2 is SVGIG in the germline V gene (reference sequence). The length of the CDR3 is 12 residues. CDR3 coding DNA: TGTGCCTGGTCTAACCCAAAGCCCACCCAGTACTTC. It encodes CAWSNPKPTQYF.

The sample holds a few counts of this clonotype. The V and J genes are TRBV5-1 and TRBJ1-1; no clear D gene. Germline lookup yields CDR1 SGHRS and CDR2 YFSETQ. This CDR3 contains 14 residues. Trimming took off 5 bases at V and 0 bases at J, with 11 bases between the two ends. The CDR3, as DNA: TGCGCCAGCAGTAGGCGGCCGGTGAACACTGAAGCTTTCTTT. Translation gives CASSRRPVNTEAFF.

V and J are TRBV20-1 and TRBJ1-1; D is unclear. The germline V gene has CDR1 DFQATT and CDR2 SNEGSKA (reference sequence). V was clipped by 0 bases and J by 1 base, with 9 bases between them. The CDR3 totals 14 residues. The CDR3, as DNA: TGCAGTGCTAGAGATTTTTTGGGGAACACTGAAGCTTTCTTT. Translated: CSARDFLGNTEAFF.

The chain is built from TRBV20-1 and TRBJ2-7; unclear D gene. Germline V gene data show CDR1 as DFQATT and CDR2 as SNEGSKA (reference sequence). V gave up 6 bases and J gave up 0 bases, with 9 bases separating them. CDR3 length equals 12 residues. CDR3 loop: CSAMTVSYEQYF. The DNA of the CDR3 is TGCAGTGCGATGACGGTCTCCTACGAGCAGTACTTC.

The chain links TRBV5-4 to TRBJ2-5, with a possible D match to TRBD2 (6 bases). CDR1 and CDR2 (germline): SGHNT, YYREEE (reference sequence). This CDR3 comprises 15 residues. Trimming removed 2 bases from V and 7 bases from J, with 18 bases in between. This CDR3 is CASSFRGGVPGTQYF. In nucleotides, the CDR3 is TGTGCCAGCAGCTTCCGCGGAGGGGTTCCGGGGACCCAGTACTTC.

This sequence joins TRBV3-1 and TRBJ2-1; 7 nucleotides line up with TRBD1. Germline CDR1 and CDR2: LGHDT and YNNKEL (reference sequence). The CDR3 length is 15 residues. The trim removed 2 bases at V and 5 bases at J, leaving 6 bases unmatched. The CDR3 DNA is TGTGCCAGCAGCCAAATTGAGACAGGGAACAATGAGCAGTTCTTC. The encoded protein is CASSQIETGNNEQFF.

The rearrangement joins TRBV2 to TRBJ2-5; D is possibly TRBD1 (6 bases). Germline V gives CDR1 SNHLY, CDR2 FYNNEI. The CDR3 is 14 amino acids. The V gene lost 10 bases and the J gene lost 4 bases, with 19 bases spanning the gap. The CDR3 loop reads CAIATGSFRETQYF. The DNA of the CDR3 is TGTGCCATCGCGACAGGTTCATTTCGAGAGACCCAGTACTTC.

This clonotype was detected many times. The rearrangement joins TRBV12-3 or TRBV12-4 to TRBJ2-1, with 9 nucleotides matching TRBD2. V dropped 5 bases and J dropped 2; count of bases not matched to a gene: 7. There are 16 residues in the CDR3. CDR3 protein: CASSPLAGGPYNEQFF. The CDR3 coding sequence is TGTGCCAGCAGTCCCTTGGCGGGGGGGCCCTACAATGAGCAGTTCTTC.

This clonotype was found a few times. J is TRBJ1-1 and V is TRBV5-1, with D tentatively TRBD1 (6 bases). V was clipped by 4 bases and J by 1 base, with 11 bases between them. This CDR3 is built from 14 residues. The germline V gene encodes CDR1 SGHRS and CDR2 YFSETQ. The CDR3 region is CASSPTTGNTEAFF. CDR3 sequence (DNA): TGCGCCAGCAGCCCCACGACAGGGAACACTGAAGCTTTCTTT.

Remarks on this clonotype: Germline is not matched at one junction end, which may reflect a read error. J is TRBJ2-1 and V is TRBV12-3 or TRBV12-4; 9 bases match TRBD2. There are 17 residues in the CDR3. DNA of the CDR3: TGTGCCTGCAGTTGGAGCGGGGGGCCCGGGATGTACAATGAGCAGTTCTTC. This codes for CACSWSGGPGMYNEQFF.

The CDR3 loop reads CASSQEPLQETQYF. CDR3 DNA: TGTGCCAGCAGCCAAGAGCCCCTTCAAGAGACCCAGTACTTC. The V call is TRBV7-8, the J call TRBJ2-5; no definite D call. Germline CDR1 is SGHVS and CDR2 is FQNEAQ. The CDR3 is 14 amino acids. The V end lost 5 bases, the J end lost 2 bases, and 12 bases lay between the germline ends. The full variable domain, with the rest looked up from reference TRBV7-8 and TRBJ2-5, is GAGVSQSPRYKVAKRGQDVALRCDPISGHVSLFWYQQALGQGPEFLTYFQNEAQLDKSGLPSDRFFAERPEGSVSTLKIQRTQQEDSAVYLCASSQEPLQETQYFGPGTRLLVL.